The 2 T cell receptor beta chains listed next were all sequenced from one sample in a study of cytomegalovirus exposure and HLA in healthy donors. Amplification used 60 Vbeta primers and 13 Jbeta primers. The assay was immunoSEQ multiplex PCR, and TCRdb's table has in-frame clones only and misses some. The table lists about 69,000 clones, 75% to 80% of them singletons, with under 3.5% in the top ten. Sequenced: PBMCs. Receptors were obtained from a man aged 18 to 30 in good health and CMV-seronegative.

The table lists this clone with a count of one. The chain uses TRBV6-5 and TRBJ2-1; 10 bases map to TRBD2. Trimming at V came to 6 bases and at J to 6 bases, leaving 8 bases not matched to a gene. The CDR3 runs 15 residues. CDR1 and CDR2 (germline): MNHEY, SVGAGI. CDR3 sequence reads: CASSLTSGASNEQFF. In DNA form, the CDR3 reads TGTGCCAGCAGCTTAACTAGCGGGGCATCCAATGAGCAGTTCTTC.

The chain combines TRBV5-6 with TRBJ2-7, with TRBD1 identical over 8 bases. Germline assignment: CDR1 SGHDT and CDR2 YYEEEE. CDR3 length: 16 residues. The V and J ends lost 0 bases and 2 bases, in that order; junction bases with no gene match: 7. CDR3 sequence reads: CASSLALGQGPYEQYV. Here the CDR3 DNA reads TGTGCCAGCAGCTTGGCTCTCGGACAGGGCCCCTACGAGCAGTACGTC.